One TCR beta chain is described in this entry. Its antigen is undetermined. V dropped 6 bases and J dropped 7 bases, with 12 bases sitting between them. The CDR3 sequence is 13 residues long. Germline values: CDR1 LNHDA, CDR2 SQIVND (reference sequence). The data belong to a study of cytomegalovirus exposure and HLA in healthy donors. This table comes from immunoSEQ multiplex PCR, and its TCRdb copy is limited to in-frame clones, with some not included. The sample lists 150,000 to 180,000 clones, about 86% occurring once. Whole-study findings and limits: First-cohort TCR clusters tended to co-occur in the 120 or so validation repertoires, a later analysis found. Three chains linked to CMV were shown in vitro to be specific for CMV antigens. Investigators reported 150 to 200 TCR beta chains as tied to cytomegalovirus.

Separate from the approximately 600-subject first cohort was the approximately 110-subject validation cohort, to which the donors belonged. The material sequenced was PBMCs. The source of this sequence is a human donor in good health. The V gene is TRBV19, the J gene TRBJ1-4; D possibly corresponds to TRBD1 (6 bases). The CDR3 loop is CASSFGQLEKLFF. The DNA of the CDR3 is TGTGCCAGTAGCTTTGGACAGCTTGAAAAACTGTTTTTT.